This T cell receptor (beta chain) was sequenced in a study of regulatory T cells in long-lasting Graves disease. Study background: Graves' patients who were just diagnosed had used antithyroid drugs for under 3 months.

The V end was cut by 3 bases, the J end by 6 bases, with 11 bases between. The CDR3 length is 13 residues. The germline V gene has CDR1 SGHTA and CDR2 FQGNSA. Study-wide results and limits: New patients shared roughly 980 public clonotypes, fewer than the approximately 3,000 shared by persistent patients.

According to the study, TCR beta libraries were built with iRepertoire HTBI primers and CDR3-region Arm-PCR. Original data processing: The samples yielded approximately 62 TRBV and about 15 TRBJ segments. MiXCR, run by TCRdb on the multiplex PCR reads, gives a single entry per CDR3 protein. What appears here as the V and J calls and clone size reflects TCRdb's work, not the paper's. This sample has roughly 440,000 distinct CDR3 sequences; about a sixth occur once, and the top ten carry around 23%. This clonotype was seen only a few times. Its target is not known. Time point described: newly diagnosed GD, antithyroid drugs for less than 3 months. The TCR library was prepared using RNA isolated from PBMCs. These records were also assigned to another study, of T cells in Graves' hyperthyroidism and ophthalmopathy.

This specimen consisted of peripheral blood mononuclear cells (PBMCs), obtained at new diagnosis, from a patient treated with antithyroid drugs. This TCR derives from a woman aged 18-29 years with Graves disease. The chain employs TRBV7-2 and TRBJ1-1, with D perhaps matching TRBD1 (5 bases). DNA of the CDR3: TGTGCCAGCAGCTTTCCAGGGTCCCCTGAAGCTTTCTTT. Amino acids: CASSFPGSPEAFF.